These 23 T cell receptor beta chains originate from one sample sequenced in a study of cytomegalovirus exposure and HLA in healthy donors. Researchers ran the PCR with 60 Vbeta and 13 Jbeta primers. The repertoire was sequenced with immunoSEQ multiplex PCR; TCRdb's copy has only in-frame clones and lacks some. Counted here are about 160,000 clones, 70% to 85% occurring once; the ten biggest clones make up 3.7%. The sample comprised PBMCs. The source is a man younger than 40 in good health and CMV-seropositive.

The chain joins TRBV11-3 to TRBJ2-5; 10 bases are a match to TRBD2. Germline CDR1 reads SGHNT; CDR2 reads YENEEA. The CDR3 covers 13 residues. V lost 5 bases to trimming and J lost 5 bases; unmatched junction nucleotides: 2. The CDR3: CASSILAGETQYF. The CDR3 DNA reads as TGTGCCAGCAGCATACTAGCGGGGGAGACCCAGTACTTC.

The V gene is TRBV9, the J gene TRBJ2-3, with 8 bases fitting TRBD2. With V trimmed by 4 bases and J by 0 bases, 7 bases remained unmatched. The CDR3 runs to 16 residues. In germline, CDR1 is SGDLS, CDR2 YYNGEE. Here the CDR3 reads CASSPRGGQSTDTQYF. The DNA for the CDR3 is TGTGCCAGCAGCCCGCGCGGGGGGCAGAGCACAGATACGCAGTATTTT.

This clone was detected only a few times. The rearrangement links TRBV7-9 to TRBJ2-5; 8 bases fit TRBD2. The V gene's germline CDR1 is SEHNR and CDR2 FQNEAQ (reference sequence). The J segment lost 4 bases and the V segment lost 5 bases, leaving 9 bases of the junction unmatched. This CDR3 is 15 amino acids long. The CDR3 loop is CASSEGVAGIETQYF. The DNA of the CDR3 is TGTGCCAGCAGCGAGGGGGTAGCGGGGATAGAGACCCAGTACTTC.

V and J are TRBV7-9 and TRBJ1-6; D is perhaps TRBD1 (6 bases). Trimming removed 3 bases at V and 7 bases at J, with 10 bases between. Germline CDR1 SEHNR, CDR2 FQNEAQ (reference sequence). The CDR3 has 14 residues. The CDR3 reads CASSLGQKNSPLHF. The CDR3 DNA sequence: TGTGCCAGCAGCTTGGGACAAAAAAATTCACCCCTCCACTTT.

The genes are TRBV30 and TRBJ1-2; TRBD1 might be the D (5 bases). The CDR3 is made up of 13 amino acids. V was cut by 2 bases and J by 7 bases, with 14 bases left in between. Germline CDR1 is GTSNPN and CDR2 is SVGIG (reference sequence). The CDR3 coding sequence is TGTGCCTGGAGTCTTTGGGGGGATGCTGGCTACACCTTC. This gives the protein CAWSLWGDAGYTF.

The CDR3 bases are TGTGCCAGCAGCGCGGGACTAGCGGGACCCTACGAGCAGTACTTC. This translates into CASSAGLAGPYEQYF. The gene calls are TRBV7-2 and TRBJ2-7, with 13 bases that match TRBD2. The junction had 3 bases not matched to a gene; V was cut back by 5 bases and J by 2 bases. In germline, CDR1 is SGHTA, CDR2 FQGNSA. The CDR3 sequence is 15 residues long.

This clone has a handful of counts. V gene TRBV9 combines with J gene TRBJ1-3; no definite D call. V lost 0 bases to trimming and J lost 0 bases, with 10 bases between them. The CDR3 has 16 amino acids. The germline V gene encodes CDR1 SGDLS and CDR2 YYNGEE. The CDR3 region is CASSVAYSYSGNTIYF. The CDR3 DNA reads as TGTGCCAGCAGCGTAGCTTACAGCTACTCTGGAAACACCATATATTTT. Supplemented by reference TRBV9 and TRBJ1-3, the full variable domain reads DSGVTQTPKHLITATGQRVTLRCSPRSGDLSVYWYQQSLDQGLQFLIQYYNGEERAKGNILERFSAQQFPDLHSELNLSSLELGDSALYFCASSVAYSYSGNTIYFGEGSWLTVV.

The CDR3 loop is CASSQRTGGYEQYF. The CDR3 nucleotides read TGTGCCAGCAGCCAAAGGACAGGGGGCTACGAGCAGTACTTC. The rearrangement joins TRBV4-2 to TRBJ2-7, with TRBD1 matching over 10 bases. Trimming at V came to 2 bases and at J to 3 bases, leaving 1 base not matched to a gene. The CDR3 sequence is 14 residues long. Germline-derived CDR1 and CDR2 are LGHNA and YNFKEQ.

This chain uses TRBV28 with TRBJ2-7; 7 bases are shared with TRBD1. In germline, CDR1 is MDHEN, CDR2 SYDVKM. The length of the CDR3 is 14 residues. V lost 5 bases and J lost 4; bases outside the gene matches: 8. CDR3 coding DNA: TGTGCCAGCAGTCACAGGGGCCTGAGTTACGAGCAGTACTTC. It translates to CASSHRGLSYEQYF. Looking up the rest from reference TRBV28 and TRBJ2-7 gives the full variable domain: DVKVTQSSRYLVKRTGEKVFLECVQDMDHENMFWYRQDPGLGLRLIYFSYDVKMKEKGDIPEGYSVSREKKERFSLILESASTNQTSMYLCASSHRGLSYEQYFGPGTRLTVT.

There are a few counts of this clone. This chain uses TRBV5-6 with TRBJ2-3; TRBD1 matches at 8 bases. Unmatched junction bases numbered 6, after V lost 3 bases and J lost 6 bases. The CDR3 contains 14 residues. Germline V gene sequence: CDR1 SGHDT, CDR2 YYEEEE. The DNA of the CDR3 is TGTGCCAGCAGCTCGGACAGGGAAGTGGATACGCAGTATTTT. This codes for CASSSDREVDTQYF.

The genes are TRBV7-8 and TRBJ1-3; D unresolved. The CDR3 is 14 residues long. From germline, CDR1 is SGHVS and CDR2 FQNEAQ. The V gene lost 5 bases and the J gene lost 0 bases, with 8 bases spanning the gap. Here the CDR3 DNA reads TGTGCCAGCAGCCTCGGTGGCTCTGGAAACACCATATATTTT. Amino acids: CASSLGGSGNTIYF.

V is TRBV9 and J is TRBJ2-1; 14 bases agree with TRBD2. Germline values: CDR1 SGDLS, CDR2 YYNGEE. J lost 8 bases, V lost 0 bases, and 7 bases had no gene match. This CDR3 contains 17 residues. In DNA, the CDR3 is TGTGCCAGCAGCGTAGAGGGACTAGCGGGGGTGGGCCATGAGCAGTTCTTC. Encoded protein: CASSVEGLAGVGHEQFF.

CDR3 in amino acids: CASSATGGNEKLFF. The CDR3, as DNA: TGTGCCAGCAGCGCGACAGGTGGCAATGAAAAACTGTTTTTT. The chain recombines TRBV9 with TRBJ1-4, with a weak D call TRBD1 (6 bases). The V and J ends lost 3 bases and 5 bases respectively, with 11 bases between them. CDR1 and CDR2 from the germline V gene are SGDLS and YYNGEE. This CDR3 spans 14 amino acids.

This rearrangement joins TRBV7-9 to TRBJ1-4; D not resolved. Trimming took 1 base from V and 8 from J, leaving 17 bases between them. Germline CDR1 and CDR2: SEHNR and FQNEAQ (reference sequence). The CDR3 consists of 16 residues. The DNA for the CDR3 is TGTGCCAGCAGCTTAGGTCTCGGGGAAGTAGGCGAAAAACTGTTTTTT. This sequence encodes CASSLGLGEVGEKLFF.

The chain's CDR3 is CAWREGAGTQDTQYF. For the CDR3, the DNA is TGTGCCTGGAGGGAGGGGGCAGGGACGCAGGATACGCAGTATTTT. The V gene is TRBV30, the J gene TRBJ2-3; a weak D match, TRBD1 (7 bases). Germline CDR1 GTSNPN, CDR2 SVGIG (reference sequence). V gave up 3 bases and J gave up 6 bases, with 19 bases separating them. The CDR3 sequence is 15 residues long.

This chain connects TRBV5-4 to TRBJ2-5, with 9 bases identical to TRBD2. Germline CDR1 is SGHNT and CDR2 is YYREEE (reference sequence). Losses at the gene ends were 0 bases for V and 1 base for J; bases not matched to a gene: 4. The CDR3 is 16 amino acids. The CDR3 protein is CASSLGIAGVQETQYF. The CDR3 nucleotides are TGTGCCAGCAGCTTGGGGATAGCGGGGGTCCAAGAGACCCAGTACTTC.

The genes are TRBV2 and TRBJ1-5, with 8 positions matching TRBD1. V shed 6 bases and J 0 bases; nucleotides not matched to a gene: 10. Germline V gives CDR1 SNHLY, CDR2 FYNNEI. The CDR3 loop spans 17 amino acids. CDR3 loop: CASSVGTGDYSNQPQHF. The CDR3 region has the DNA TGTGCCAGCAGCGTCGGGACAGGTGATTATAGCAATCAGCCCCAGCATTTT.

V is TRBV15 and J is TRBJ2-2, with no clear D. Germline CDR1 reads LNHNV; CDR2 reads YYDKDF (reference sequence). Deletions cut 5 bases from V and 0 bases from J, with 4 bases between. This CDR3 spans 13 amino acids. CDR3 in DNA: TGTGCCACCAGCGCGGCGAACACCGGGGAGCTGTTTTTT. Its translation is CATSAANTGELFF.

The chain has TRBV9 and TRBJ1-5; TRBD1 is a possible D gene (5 bases). CDR1 is SGDLS, CDR2 YYNGEE, per germline. V was shortened by 0 bases and J by 7 bases, with 11 bases between the two germline ends. This CDR3 contains 14 residues. CDR3 sequence: CASSVGQGGQPQHF. The CDR3 DNA sequence: TGTGCCAGCAGCGTAGGTCAGGGTGGCCAGCCCCAGCATTTT.

This clone was counted a few times. The V gene is TRBV18, the J gene TRBJ1-6; D remains unclear. Germline loops: CDR1 KGHSH, CDR2 LQKENI. The CDR3 has 14 amino acids. V was pared by 1 base and J by 5 bases, with 6 bases between. The CDR3 reads CASSPRRDNSPLHF. CDR3 bases: TGTGCCAGCTCACCACGGCGGGATAATTCACCCCTCCACTTT.

Turning to this clone: The sample carries other DNA sequences with the same CDR3. CDR3 bases: TGCGCCAGCAGCTCCGGACAGGGAGGAACCGGGGAGCTGTTTTTT. As protein: CASSSGQGGTGELFF. This chain joins TRBV5-1 and TRBJ2-2; 8 bases are shared with TRBD1. The J segment lost 5 bases and the V segment lost 3 bases, leaving 6 bases of the junction unmatched. The CDR3 is 15 amino acids. CDR1 is SGHRS and CDR2 is YFSETQ in the germline V gene.

This chain uses TRBV19 with TRBJ1-5, with 9 bases fitting TRBD1. The germline V gene has CDR1 LNHDA and CDR2 SQIVND (reference sequence). The CDR3 runs to 15 residues. V shed 3 bases and J 2 bases; nucleotides not matched to a gene: 2. Here the CDR3 DNA reads TGTGCCAGTAGTATTCGGACAGGGGGCAATCAGCCCCAGCATTTT. This translates into CASSIRTGGNQPQHF. The full variable domain, in which reference TRBV19 and TRBJ1-5 provide the parts outside the CDR3, is DGGITQSPKYLFRKEGQNVTLSCEQNLNHDAMYWYRQDPGQGLRLIYYSQIVNDFQKGDIAEGYSVSREKKESFPLTVTSAQKNPTAFYLCASSIRTGGNQPQHFGDGTRLSIL.

This clone was seen once. The CDR3 DNA sequence: TGTGCCAGCAGCGGACAGGGGGGAAACACCATATATTTT. Protein product: CASSGQGGNTIYF. V and J are TRBV5-6 and TRBJ1-3, with 9 nucleotides matching TRBD1. This CDR3 has 13 residues. Germline values: CDR1 SGHDT, CDR2 YYEEEE. With V trimmed by 4 bases and J by 4 bases, 0 bases remained unmatched.